This paragraph reports one T cell receptor beta chain. The antigen remains unidentified. This sample is part of a study of beta chain features in type 1 diabetes. The germline V gene has CDR1 GTSNPN and CDR2 SVGIG (reference sequence). The ends were cut back, 4 bases at V and 6 bases at J, with 12 bases in the middle. The CDR3 runs to 12 residues. Study outcomes and limitations: TCRB CDR3s were moderately but significantly shorter in Type 1 diabetes patients in all four CD4+ subsets. Junctions at VDJ sites from type 1 diabetes patients had fewer insertions and more deletions. In comparison with healthy donors, patients had naive, central memory and Treg TCRB repertoires that appeared more similar. Patients and controls would be equally affected if PCR favored shorter templates.

As every portion of the isolated RNA was reverse transcribed, the sequencing read expressed TCRB transcripts. Generated by immunoSEQ multiplex PCR, the TCRdb table keeps only in-frame clones and is missing some. The repertoire holds some 640,000 clones, with roughly 13% as singletons. CD45RO/CCR7/CD25/CD127/CD95/CD27 staining was used to isolate CD4+ naive, central memory, regulatory and stem cell-like memory cells by sorting. The sequence derives from a man younger than 35 with type 1 diabetes. The J gene is TRBJ1-1, the V gene TRBV30, with a tentative D call TRBD1 (6 bases). What was sequenced was naive CD4+ T cells from blood. Written as DNA, the CDR3 is TGTGCCTGGACCCCCAGGGGAGCTGAAGCTTTCTTT. Encoded protein: CAWTPRGAEAFF.